Sequencing of this T cell receptor (beta chain) was carried out in a study of Ad26.COV2.S vaccination and SARS-CoV-2 variants. The wider study: As a participant in COV1001, the donor was in the Ad26.COV2.S trial arm.

Treatment given: approximately 18 received Ad26.COV2.S at low or high dose, single or two shots; five or six received placebo; per-sample allocation not given. Day 63 following the first vaccine or placebo injection was when the samples were taken. The donor was a Boston adult aged 18-55 years. The assay was immunoSEQ multiplex PCR, and TCRdb's table has in-frame clones only and misses some. Counted here are about 350,000 clones, around 89% occurring once; the ten biggest clones make up about 6.4%. This clone was seen a single time. V lost 4 bases to trimming and J lost 5 bases; unmatched junction nucleotides: 7. The CDR3 has 14 residues. In germline, CDR1 is MGHDK, CDR2 SYGVNS.

This specimen consisted of peripheral blood, obtained in a trial of Ad26.COV2.S vaccine versus placebo. This chain links TRBV25-1 with TRBJ2-5; 7 positions match TRBD1. The receptor comes from a person between 18 and 65 years old who received the Ad26.COV2.S COVID-19 vaccine or a placebo. The CDR3, as DNA: TGTGCCAGCAGTGGAACAGGGGTCTCGGAGACCCAGTACTTC. Translation gives CASSGTGVSETQYF.